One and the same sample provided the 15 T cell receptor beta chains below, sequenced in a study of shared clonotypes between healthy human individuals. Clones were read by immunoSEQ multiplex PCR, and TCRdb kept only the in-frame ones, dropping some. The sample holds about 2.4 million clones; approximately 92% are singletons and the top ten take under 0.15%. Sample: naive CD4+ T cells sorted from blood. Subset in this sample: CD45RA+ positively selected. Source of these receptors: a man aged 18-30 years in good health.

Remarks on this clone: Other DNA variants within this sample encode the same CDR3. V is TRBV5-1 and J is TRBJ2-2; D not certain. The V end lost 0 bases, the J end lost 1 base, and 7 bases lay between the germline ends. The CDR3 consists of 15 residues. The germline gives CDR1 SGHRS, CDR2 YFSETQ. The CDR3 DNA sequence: TGCGCCAGCAGCTTGGGCGGCCTGAACACCGGGGAGCTGTTTTTT. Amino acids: CASSLGGLNTGELFF.

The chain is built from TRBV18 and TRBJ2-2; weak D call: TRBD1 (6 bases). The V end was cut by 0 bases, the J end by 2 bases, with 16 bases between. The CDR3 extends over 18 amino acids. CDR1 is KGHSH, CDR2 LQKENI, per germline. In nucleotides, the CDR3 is TGTGCCAGCTCACCACCGAGCGGCCAGGGGCTTAACACCGGGGAGCTGTTTTTT. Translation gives CASSPPSGQGLNTGELFF.

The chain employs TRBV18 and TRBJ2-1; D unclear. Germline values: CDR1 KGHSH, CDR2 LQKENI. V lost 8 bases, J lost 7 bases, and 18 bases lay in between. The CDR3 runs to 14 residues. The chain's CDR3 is CASLKETSYNEQFF. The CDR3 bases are TGTGCCAGCCTAAAGGAGACTTCTTATAATGAGCAGTTCTTC.

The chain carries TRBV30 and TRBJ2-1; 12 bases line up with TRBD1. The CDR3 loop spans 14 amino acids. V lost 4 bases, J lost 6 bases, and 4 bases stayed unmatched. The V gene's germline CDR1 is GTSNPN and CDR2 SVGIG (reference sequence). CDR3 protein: CAWISGQGANEQFF. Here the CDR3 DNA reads TGTGCCTGGATCTCGGGACAGGGGGCCAATGAGCAGTTCTTC.

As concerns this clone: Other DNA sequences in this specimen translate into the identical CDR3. The CDR3 is CASSPSGGNTGELFF. The CDR3 DNA reads TGCGCCAGCAGCCCCTCAGGTGGGAACACCGGGGAGCTGTTTTTT. This sequence joins TRBV5-1 and TRBJ2-2; no reliable D call. Germline values: CDR1 SGHRS, CDR2 YFSETQ. The CDR3 length is 15 residues. V lost 4 bases and J lost 1, with 11 bases in between.

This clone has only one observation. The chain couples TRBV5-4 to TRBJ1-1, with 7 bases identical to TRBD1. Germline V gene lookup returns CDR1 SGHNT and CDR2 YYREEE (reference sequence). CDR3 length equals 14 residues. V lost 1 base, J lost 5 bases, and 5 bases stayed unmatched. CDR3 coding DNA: TGTGCCAGCAGCTTGACAGGGGATAATACTGAAGCTTTCTTT. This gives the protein CASSLTGDNTEAFF.

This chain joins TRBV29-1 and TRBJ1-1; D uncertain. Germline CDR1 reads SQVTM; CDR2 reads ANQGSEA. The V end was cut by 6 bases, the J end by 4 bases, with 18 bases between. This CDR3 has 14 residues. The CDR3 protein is CSVRWTGLGTEAFF. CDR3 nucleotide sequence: TGCAGCGTGCGTTGGACCGGACTCGGCACTGAAGCTTTCTTT. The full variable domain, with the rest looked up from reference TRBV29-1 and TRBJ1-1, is SAVISQKPSRDICQRGTSLTIQCQVDSQVTMMFWYRQQPGQSLTLIATANQGSEATYESGFVIDKFPISRPNLTFSTLTVSNMSPEDSSIYLCSVRWTGLGTEAFFGQGTRLTVV.

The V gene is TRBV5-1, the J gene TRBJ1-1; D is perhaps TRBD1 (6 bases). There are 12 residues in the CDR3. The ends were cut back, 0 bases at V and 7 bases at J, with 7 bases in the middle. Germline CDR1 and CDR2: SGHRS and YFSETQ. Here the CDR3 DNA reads TGCGCCAGCAGCTTGGGCAGGGGTGAAGCTTTCTTT. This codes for CASSLGRGEAFF.

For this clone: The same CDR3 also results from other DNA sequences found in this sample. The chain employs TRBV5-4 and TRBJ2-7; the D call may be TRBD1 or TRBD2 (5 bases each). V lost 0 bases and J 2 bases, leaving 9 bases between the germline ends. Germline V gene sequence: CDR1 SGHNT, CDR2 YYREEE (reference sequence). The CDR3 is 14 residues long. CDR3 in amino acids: CASSLAGAPYEQYF. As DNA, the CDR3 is TGTGCCAGCAGCTTGGCCGGGGCTCCCTACGAGCAGTACTTC.

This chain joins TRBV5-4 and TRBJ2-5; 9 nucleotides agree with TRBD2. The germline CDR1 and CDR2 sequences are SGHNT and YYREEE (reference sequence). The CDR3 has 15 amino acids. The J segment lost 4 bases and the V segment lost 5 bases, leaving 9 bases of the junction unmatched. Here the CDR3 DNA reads TGTGCCAGCAGACAATCAGCGGGGGGCGGAGAGACCCAGTACTTC. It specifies CASRQSAGGGETQYF.

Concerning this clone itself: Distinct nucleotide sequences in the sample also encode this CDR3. In DNA form, the CDR3 reads TGCGCCAGCAGCTTGGGGACTAGCGGGGGTTACAATGAGCAGTTCTTC. This sequence encodes CASSLGTSGGYNEQFF. The rearrangement joins TRBV5-1 to TRBJ2-1, with 13 positions matching TRBD2. V trimming: 0 bases; J trimming: 4 bases; junction bases outside the gene matches: 1. The CDR3 has 16 amino acids. Germline CDR1 reads SGHRS; CDR2 reads YFSETQ.

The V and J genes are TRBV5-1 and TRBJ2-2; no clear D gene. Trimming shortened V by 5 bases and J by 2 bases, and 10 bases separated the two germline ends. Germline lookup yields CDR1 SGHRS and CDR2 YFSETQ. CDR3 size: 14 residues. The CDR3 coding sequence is TGCGCCAGCAGTTACGACGGAAACACCGGGGAGCTGTTTTTT. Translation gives CASSYDGNTGELFF.

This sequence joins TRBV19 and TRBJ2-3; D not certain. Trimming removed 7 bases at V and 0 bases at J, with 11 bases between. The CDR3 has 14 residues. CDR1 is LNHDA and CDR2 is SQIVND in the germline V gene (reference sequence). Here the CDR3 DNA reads TGTGCCAGTAAGGCCGCTTTTAGCACAGATACGCAGTATTTT. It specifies CASKAAFSTDTQYF.

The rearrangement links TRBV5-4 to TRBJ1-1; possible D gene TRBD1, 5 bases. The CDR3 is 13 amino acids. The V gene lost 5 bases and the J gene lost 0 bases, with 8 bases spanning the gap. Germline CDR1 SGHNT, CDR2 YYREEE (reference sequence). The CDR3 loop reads CASSGTMNTEAFF. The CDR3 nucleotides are TGTGCCAGCAGTGGGACCATGAACACTGAAGCTTTCTTT. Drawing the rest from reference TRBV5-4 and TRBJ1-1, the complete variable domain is ETGVTQSPTHLIKTRGQQVTLRCSSQSGHNTVSWYQQALGQGPQFIFQYYREEENGRGNFPPRFSGLQFPNYSSELNVNALELDDSALYLCASSGTMNTEAFFGQGTRLTVV.

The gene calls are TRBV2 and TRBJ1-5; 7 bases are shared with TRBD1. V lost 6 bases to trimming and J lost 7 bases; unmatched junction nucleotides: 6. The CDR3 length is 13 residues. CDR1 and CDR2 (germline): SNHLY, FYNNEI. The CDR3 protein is CASSDRDRQPQHF. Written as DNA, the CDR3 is TGTGCCAGCAGCGACAGGGACAGACAGCCCCAGCATTTT.